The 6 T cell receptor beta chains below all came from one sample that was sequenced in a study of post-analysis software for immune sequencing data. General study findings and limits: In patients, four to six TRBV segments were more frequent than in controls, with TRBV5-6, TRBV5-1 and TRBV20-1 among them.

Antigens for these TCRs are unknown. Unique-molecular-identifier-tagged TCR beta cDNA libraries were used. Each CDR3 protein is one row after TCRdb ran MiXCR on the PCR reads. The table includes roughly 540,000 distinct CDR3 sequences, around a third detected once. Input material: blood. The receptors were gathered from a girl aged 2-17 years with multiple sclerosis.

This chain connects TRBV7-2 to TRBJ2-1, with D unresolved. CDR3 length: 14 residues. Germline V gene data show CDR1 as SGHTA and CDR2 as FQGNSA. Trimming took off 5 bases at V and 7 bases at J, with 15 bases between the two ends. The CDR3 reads CASSPPSSRNEQFF. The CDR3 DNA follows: TGTGCCAGCAGCCCTCCTTCGAGTCGTAATGAGCAGTTCTTC.

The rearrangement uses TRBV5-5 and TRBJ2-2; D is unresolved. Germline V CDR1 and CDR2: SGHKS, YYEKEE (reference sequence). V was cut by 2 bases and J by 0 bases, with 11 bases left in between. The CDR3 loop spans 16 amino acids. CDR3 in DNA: TGTGCCAGCAGCTTCGGCCCGGCTTCGAACACCGGGGAGCTGTTTTTT. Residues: CASSFGPASNTGELFF. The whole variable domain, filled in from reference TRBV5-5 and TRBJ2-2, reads DAGVTQSPTHLIKTRGQQVTLRCSPISGHKSVSWYQQVLGQGPQFIFQYYEKEERGRGNFPDRFSARQFPNYSSELNVNALLLGDSALYLCASSFGPASNTGELFFGEGSRLTVL.

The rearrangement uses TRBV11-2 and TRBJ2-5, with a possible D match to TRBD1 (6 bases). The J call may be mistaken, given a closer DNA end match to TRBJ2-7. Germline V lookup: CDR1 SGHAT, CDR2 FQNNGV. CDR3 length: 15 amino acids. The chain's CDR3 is CASRPLQGPTYEQYF. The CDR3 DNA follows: TGTGCCAGCAGACCCTTACAGGGCCCTACCTACGAGCAGTACTTC.

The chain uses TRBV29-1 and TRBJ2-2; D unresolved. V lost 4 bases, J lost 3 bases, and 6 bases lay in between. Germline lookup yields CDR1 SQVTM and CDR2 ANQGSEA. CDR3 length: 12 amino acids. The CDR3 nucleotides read TGCAGCGTTGTCTACCACACCGGGGAGCTGTTTTTT. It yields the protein CSVVYHTGELFF.

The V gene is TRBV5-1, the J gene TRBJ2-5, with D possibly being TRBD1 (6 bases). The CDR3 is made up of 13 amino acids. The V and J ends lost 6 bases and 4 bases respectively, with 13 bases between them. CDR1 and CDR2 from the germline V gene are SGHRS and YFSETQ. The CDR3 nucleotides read TGCGCCAGCAACTCCCAGACAGGAGAGACCCAGTACTTC. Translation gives CASNSQTGETQYF.

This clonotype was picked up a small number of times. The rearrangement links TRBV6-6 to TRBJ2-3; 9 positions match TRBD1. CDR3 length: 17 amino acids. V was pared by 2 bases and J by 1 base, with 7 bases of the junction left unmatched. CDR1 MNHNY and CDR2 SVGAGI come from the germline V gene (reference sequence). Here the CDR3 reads CASSYPHDRGGTDTQYF. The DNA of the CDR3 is TGTGCCAGCAGTTACCCACACGACAGGGGGGGCACAGATACGCAGTATTTT.